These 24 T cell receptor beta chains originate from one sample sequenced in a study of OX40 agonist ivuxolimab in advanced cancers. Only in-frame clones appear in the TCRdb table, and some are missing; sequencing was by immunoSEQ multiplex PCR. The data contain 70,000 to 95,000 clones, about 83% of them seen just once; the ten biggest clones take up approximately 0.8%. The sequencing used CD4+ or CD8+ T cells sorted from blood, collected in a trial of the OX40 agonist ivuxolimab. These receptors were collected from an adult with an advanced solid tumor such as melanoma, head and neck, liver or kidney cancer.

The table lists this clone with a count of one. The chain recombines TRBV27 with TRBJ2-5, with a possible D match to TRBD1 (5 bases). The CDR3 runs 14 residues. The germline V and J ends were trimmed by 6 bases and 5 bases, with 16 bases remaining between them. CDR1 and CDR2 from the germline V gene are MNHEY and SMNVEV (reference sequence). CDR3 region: CASSPSRDLETQYF. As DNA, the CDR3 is TGTGCCAGCAGCCCAAGCAGGGATTTGGAGACCCAGTACTTC.

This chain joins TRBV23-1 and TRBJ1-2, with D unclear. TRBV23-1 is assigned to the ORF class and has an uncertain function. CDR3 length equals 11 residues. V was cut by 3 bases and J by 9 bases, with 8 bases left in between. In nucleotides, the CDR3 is TGCGCCAGCAGTCATACACGCTGCTACACCTTC. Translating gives CASSHTRCYTF.

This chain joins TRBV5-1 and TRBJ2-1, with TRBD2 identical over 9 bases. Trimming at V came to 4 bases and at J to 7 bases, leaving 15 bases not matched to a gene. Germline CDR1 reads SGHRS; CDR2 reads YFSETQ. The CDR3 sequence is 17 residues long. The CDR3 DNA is TGCGCCAGCAGCACCGACCCGCGCGGGGGGGCGGGGAATGAGCAGTTCTTC. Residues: CASSTDPRGGAGNEQFF.

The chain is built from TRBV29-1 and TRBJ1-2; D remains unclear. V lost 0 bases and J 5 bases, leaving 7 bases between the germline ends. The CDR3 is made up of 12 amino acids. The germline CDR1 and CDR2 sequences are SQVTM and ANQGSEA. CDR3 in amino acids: CSVEDSGYGYTF. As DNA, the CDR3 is TGCAGCGTTGAAGACTCGGGGTATGGCTACACCTTC. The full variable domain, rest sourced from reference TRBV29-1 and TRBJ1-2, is SAVISQKPSRDICQRGTSLTIQCQVDSQVTMMFWYRQQPGQSLTLIATANQGSEATYESGFVIDKFPISRPNLTFSTLTVSNMSPEDSSIYLCSVEDSGYGYTFGSGTRLTVV.

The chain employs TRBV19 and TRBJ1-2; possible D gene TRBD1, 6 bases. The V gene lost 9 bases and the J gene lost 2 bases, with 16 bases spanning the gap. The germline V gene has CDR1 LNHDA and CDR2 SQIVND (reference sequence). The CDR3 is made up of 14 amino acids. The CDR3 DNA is TGTGCCAGCCGAACGACAGGCGACAACTATGGCTACACCTTC. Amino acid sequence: CASRTTGDNYGYTF.

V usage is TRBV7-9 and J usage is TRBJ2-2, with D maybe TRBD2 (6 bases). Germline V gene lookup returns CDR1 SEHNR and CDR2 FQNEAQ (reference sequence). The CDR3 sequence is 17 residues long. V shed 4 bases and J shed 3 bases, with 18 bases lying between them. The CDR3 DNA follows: TGTGCCAGCAGCTCCCGAGGACGGCAGCGGGACACCGGGGAGCTGTTTTTT. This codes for CASSSRGRQRDTGELFF.

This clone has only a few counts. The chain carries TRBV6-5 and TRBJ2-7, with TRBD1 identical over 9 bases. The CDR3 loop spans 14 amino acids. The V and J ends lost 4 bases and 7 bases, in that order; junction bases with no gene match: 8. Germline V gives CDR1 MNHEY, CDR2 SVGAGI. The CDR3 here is CASSSGTGPGEQYF. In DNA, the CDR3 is TGTGCCAGCAGTTCCGGGACAGGGCCTGGTGAGCAGTACTTC.

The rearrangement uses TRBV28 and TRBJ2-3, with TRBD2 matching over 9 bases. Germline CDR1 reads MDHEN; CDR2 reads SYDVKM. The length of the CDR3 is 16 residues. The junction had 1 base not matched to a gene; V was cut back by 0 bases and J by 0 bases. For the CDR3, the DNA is TGTGCCAGCAGTTTATGGGCGGGGGGGAGCACAGATACGCAGTATTTT. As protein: CASSLWAGGSTDTQYF.

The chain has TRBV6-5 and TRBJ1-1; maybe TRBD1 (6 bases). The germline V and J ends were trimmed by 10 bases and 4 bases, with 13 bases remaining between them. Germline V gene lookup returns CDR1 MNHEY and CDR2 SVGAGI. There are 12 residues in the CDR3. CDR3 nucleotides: TGTGCCACCGGGGGGCGGGGCACTGAAGCTTTCTTT. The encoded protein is CATGGRGTEAFF.

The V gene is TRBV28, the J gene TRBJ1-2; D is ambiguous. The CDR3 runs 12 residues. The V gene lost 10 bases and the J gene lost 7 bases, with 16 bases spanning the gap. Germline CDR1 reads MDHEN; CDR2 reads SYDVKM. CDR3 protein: CATDNSIFGYTF. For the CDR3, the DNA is TGTGCCACAGACAACTCCATATTTGGCTACACCTTC.

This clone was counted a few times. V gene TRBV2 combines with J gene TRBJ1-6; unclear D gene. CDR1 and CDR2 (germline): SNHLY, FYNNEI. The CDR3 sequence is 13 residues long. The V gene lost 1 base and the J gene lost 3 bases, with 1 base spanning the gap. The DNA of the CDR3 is TGTGCCAGCAGTGAAGACTATAATTCACCCCTCCACTTT. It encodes CASSEDYNSPLHF.

The CDR3 DNA reads TGTGCCAGCAGCCCAGGGGAGCGGGTCTCCTACGAGCAGTACTTC. Translated: CASSPGERVSYEQYF. The J gene is TRBJ2-7, the V gene TRBV9, with D perhaps being TRBD1 or TRBD2 (6 bases each). Germline V gene data show CDR1 as SGDLS and CDR2 as YYNGEE. V was shortened by 4 bases and J by 0 bases, with 14 bases between the two germline ends. This CDR3 is 15 amino acids long.

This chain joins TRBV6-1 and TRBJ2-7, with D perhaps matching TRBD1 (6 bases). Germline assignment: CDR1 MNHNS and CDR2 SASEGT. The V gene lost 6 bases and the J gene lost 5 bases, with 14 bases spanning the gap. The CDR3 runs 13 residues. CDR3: CASRRTETNEQYF. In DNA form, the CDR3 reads TGTGCCAGCAGACGGACAGAGACTAACGAGCAGTACTTC.

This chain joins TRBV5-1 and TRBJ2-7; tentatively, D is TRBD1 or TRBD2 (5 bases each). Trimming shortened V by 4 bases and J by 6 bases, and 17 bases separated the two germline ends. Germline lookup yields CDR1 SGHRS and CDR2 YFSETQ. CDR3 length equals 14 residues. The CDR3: CASSPAGDAPEQYF. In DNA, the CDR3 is TGCGCCAGCAGCCCAGCCGGGGACGCCCCCGAGCAGTACTTC. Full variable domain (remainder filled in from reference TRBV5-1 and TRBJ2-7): KAGVTQTPRYLIKTRGQQVTLSCSPISGHRSVSWYQQTPGQGLQFLFEYFSETQRNKGNFPGRFSGRQFSNSRSEMNVSTLELGDSALYLCASSPAGDAPEQYFGPGTRLTVT.

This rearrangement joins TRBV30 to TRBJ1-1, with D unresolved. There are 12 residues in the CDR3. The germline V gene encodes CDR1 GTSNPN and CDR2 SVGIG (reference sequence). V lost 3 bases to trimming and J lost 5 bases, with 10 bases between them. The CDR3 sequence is CAWRQAGTEAFF. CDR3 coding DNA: TGTGCCTGGAGGCAAGCGGGGACTGAAGCTTTCTTT.

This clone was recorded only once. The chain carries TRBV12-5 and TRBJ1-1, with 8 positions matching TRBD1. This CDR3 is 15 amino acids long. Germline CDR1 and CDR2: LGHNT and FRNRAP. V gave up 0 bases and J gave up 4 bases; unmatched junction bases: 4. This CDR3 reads CASGLVTGGATEAFF. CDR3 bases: TGTGCTAGTGGTTTGGTTACAGGGGGTGCCACTGAAGCTTTCTTT.

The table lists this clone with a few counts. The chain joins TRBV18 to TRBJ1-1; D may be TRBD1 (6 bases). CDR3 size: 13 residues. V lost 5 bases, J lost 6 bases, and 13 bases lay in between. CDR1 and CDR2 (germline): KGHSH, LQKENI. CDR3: CASSIQGMAEAFF. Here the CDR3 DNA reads TGTGCCAGCTCAATACAGGGTATGGCTGAAGCTTTCTTT. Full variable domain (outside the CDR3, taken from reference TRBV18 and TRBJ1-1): NAGVMQNPRHLVRRRGQEARLRCSPMKGHSHVYWYRQLPEEGLKFMVYLQKENIIDESGMPKERFSAEFPKEGPSILRIQQVVRGDSAAYFCASSIQGMAEAFFGQGTRLTVV.

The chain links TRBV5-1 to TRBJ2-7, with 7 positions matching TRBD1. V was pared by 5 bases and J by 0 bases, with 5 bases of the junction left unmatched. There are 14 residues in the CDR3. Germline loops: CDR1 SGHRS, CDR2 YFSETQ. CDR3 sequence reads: CASRWTGFSYEQYF. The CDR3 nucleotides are TGCGCCAGCAGATGGACAGGCTTCTCCTACGAGCAGTACTTC.

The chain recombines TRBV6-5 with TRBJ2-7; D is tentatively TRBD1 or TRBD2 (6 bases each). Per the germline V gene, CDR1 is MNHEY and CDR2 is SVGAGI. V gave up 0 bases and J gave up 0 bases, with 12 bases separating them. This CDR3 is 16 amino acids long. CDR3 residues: CASSYSGGDISYEQYF. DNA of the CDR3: TGTGCCAGCAGTTACTCCGGAGGGGACATCTCCTACGAGCAGTACTTC.

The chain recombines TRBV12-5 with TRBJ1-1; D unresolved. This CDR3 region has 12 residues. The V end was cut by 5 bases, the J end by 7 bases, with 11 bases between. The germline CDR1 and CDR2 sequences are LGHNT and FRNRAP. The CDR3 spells CASGAGAREAFF. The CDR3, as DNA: TGTGCTAGTGGTGCGGGCGCCCGTGAAGCTTTCTTT.

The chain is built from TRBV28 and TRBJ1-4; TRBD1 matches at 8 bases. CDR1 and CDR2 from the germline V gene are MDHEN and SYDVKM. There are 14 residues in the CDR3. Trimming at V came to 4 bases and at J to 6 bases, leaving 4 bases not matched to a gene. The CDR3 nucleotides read TGTGCCAGCAGTTCCCAGGGGGCGGATGAAAAACTGTTTTTT. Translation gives CASSSQGADEKLFF. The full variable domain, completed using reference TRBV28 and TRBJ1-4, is DVKVTQSSRYLVKRTGEKVFLECVQDMDHENMFWYRQDPGLGLRLIYFSYDVKMKEKGDIPEGYSVSREKKERFSLILESASTNQTSMYLCASSSQGADEKLFFGSGTQLSVL.

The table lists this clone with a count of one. The CDR3 DNA follows: TGCGCCAGCAGTCAATCGCGGGCTGGGGGAGAGACCCAGTACTTC. Amino acid sequence: CASSQSRAGGETQYF. V gene TRBV23-1 combines with J gene TRBJ2-5; D is perhaps TRBD1 or TRBD2 (5 bases each). TRBV23-1 counts as an open reading frame of uncertain function. V gave up 0 bases and J gave up 4 bases, with 12 bases separating them. This CDR3 region has 15 residues.

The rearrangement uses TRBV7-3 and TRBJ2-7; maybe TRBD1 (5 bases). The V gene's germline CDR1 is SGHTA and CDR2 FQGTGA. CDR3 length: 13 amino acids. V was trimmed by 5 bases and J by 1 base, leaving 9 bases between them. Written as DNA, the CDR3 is TGTGCCAGCAGCCCAGGGAATTCCTACGAGCAGTACTTC. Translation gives CASSPGNSYEQYF.

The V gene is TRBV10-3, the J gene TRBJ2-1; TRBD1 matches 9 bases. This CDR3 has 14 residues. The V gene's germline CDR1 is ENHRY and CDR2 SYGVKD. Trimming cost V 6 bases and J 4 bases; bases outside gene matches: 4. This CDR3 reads CAIRGQGGYNEQFF. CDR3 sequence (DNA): TGTGCCATCAGGGGACAGGGAGGATACAATGAGCAGTTCTTC.